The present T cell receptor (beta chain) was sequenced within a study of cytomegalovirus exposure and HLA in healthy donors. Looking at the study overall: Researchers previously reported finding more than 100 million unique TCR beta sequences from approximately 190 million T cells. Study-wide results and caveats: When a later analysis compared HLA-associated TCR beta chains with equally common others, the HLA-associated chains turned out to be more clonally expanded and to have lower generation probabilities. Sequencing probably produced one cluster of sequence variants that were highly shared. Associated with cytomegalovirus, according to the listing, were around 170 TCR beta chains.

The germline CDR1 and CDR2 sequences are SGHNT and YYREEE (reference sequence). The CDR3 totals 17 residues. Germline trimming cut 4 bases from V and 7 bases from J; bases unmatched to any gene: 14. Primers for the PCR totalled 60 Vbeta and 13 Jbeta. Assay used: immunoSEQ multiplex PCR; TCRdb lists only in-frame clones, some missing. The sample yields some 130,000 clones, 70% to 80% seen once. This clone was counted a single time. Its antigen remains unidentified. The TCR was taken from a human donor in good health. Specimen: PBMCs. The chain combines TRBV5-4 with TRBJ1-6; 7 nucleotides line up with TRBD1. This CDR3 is CASSPTPTGRRNSPLHF. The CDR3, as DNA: TGTGCCAGCAGCCCTACTCCGACAGGGAGGAGGAATTCACCCCTCCACTTT.